The entry below describes one TCR beta chain. This sample was included in a study of blood T cell repertoires in COVID-19. The overall study: PBMCs, B-cell-depleted T cells, or T cells were the source of the cDNA or gDNA that made up the material.

V lost 0 bases, J lost 0 bases, and 7 bases lay in between. Germline CDR1 SGHRS, CDR2 YFSETQ. CDR3 length: 14 residues. In the original workflow: Researchers report that nucleated cell counts were estimated from reference gene primer amplification. The table came from immunoSEQ multiplex PCR; TCRdb's copy has only in-frame clones and leaves some out. V, J and clone size are taken as reported in that table, and D and trimming were inferred from the DNA itself. The sample lists some 270,000 clones, roughly 89% seen once, with about 4.5% in the top ten. This sequence was found in a woman aged 40 to 50 who had recovered from COVID-19. The sequenced sample was peripheral blood. V gene TRBV5-1 combines with J gene TRBJ2-7; D is unclear. CDR3 protein: CASSLVFSSYEQYF. Written as DNA, the CDR3 is TGCGCCAGCAGCTTGGTCTTCAGCTCCTACGAGCAGTACTTC.